Detailed here is one T cell receptor beta chain. Its antigen remains unidentified. This sample was taken from a study of T-cell reconstitution after alpha-beta-depleted transplantation in children. Whole-study results and caveats: The high TCRbeta diversity at day 60 in some patients came from surviving recipient T cells and thymic progenitors. At one year after transplant, newly produced T cells mostly accounted for T-cell counts and diversity.

Preparation of the TCRbeta library used unique molecular identifiers. TCRdb processed the PCR reads anew with MiXCR; each CDR3 protein has one entry. The sample contains about 290,000 distinct CDR3 sequences, around 10% of which appear only once. CDR3 size: 14 residues. The junction had 4 bases not matched to a gene; V was cut back by 1 base and J by 7 bases. CDR1 is MNHEY, CDR2 SMNVEV, per germline (reference sequence). Sequences were derived from PBMCs, sampled before TCRalphabeta/CD19-depleted stem cell transplant. The genes are TRBV27 and TRBJ2-1, with 7 bases fitting TRBD1. This sequence originates from a boy in the first two years of life with acute myeloid leukemia, due to receive a stem cell transplant. DNA of the CDR3: TGTGCCAGCAGTTTATTTGCAGGGGGTAATGAGCAGTTCTTC. Its protein product is CASSLFAGGNEQFF.